This TCR beta chain is from a study of blood T cell repertoires in COVID-19. Overall study context: COVID-19 samples, acute and convalescent, were from the United States, Italy and Spain. Sample material is recorded as cDNA or gDNA derived from T cells, B-cell-depleted T cells, or PBMCs.

Clones were sequenced by immunoSEQ multiplex PCR, and TCRdb holds only the in-frame ones, with some missing. The sample holds approximately 290,000 clones, 85% to 90% seen once. Seattle researchers signed up patients amid active infection and tracked them longitudinally. Trimming removed 7 bases at V and 4 bases at J, with 16 bases between. CDR1 MNHEY and CDR2 SVGAGI come from the germline V gene. This CDR3 spans 14 amino acids. The sequenced sample consisted of peripheral blood. The chain combines TRBV6-5 with TRBJ1-2; no reliable D call. This receptor was obtained from a woman aged 25 to 45 with COVID-19, enrolled during active disease. The CDR3 coding sequence is TGTGCCAGCACCCGGGAGAGGGTTTTCTATGGCTACACCTTC. It encodes CASTRERVFYGYTF.